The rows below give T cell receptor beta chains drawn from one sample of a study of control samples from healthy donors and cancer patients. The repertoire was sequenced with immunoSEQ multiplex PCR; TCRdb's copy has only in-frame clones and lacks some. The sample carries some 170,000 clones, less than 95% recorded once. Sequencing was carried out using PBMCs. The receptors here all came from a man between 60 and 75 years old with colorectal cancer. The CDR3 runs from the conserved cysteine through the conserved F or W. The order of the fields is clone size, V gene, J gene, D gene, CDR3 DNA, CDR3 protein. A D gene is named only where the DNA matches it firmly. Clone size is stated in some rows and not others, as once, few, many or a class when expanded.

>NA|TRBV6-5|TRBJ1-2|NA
TGTGCCAGCAACGCCCGGCCCGGGGACAGCTACACCTTC
CASNARPGDSYTF
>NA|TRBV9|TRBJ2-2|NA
TGTGCCAGCAGCCCAGACCTTGGTACCGGGGAGCTGTTTTTT
CASSPDLGTGELFF
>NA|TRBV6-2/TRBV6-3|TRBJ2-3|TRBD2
TGTGCCAGCAGTTCGGCAGGACTAGCGGGGGCTTTAGATACGCAGTATTTT
CASSSAGLAGALDTQYF
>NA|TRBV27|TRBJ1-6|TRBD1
TGTGCCAGCAGACTGCCGGGACAGGGGGCCCCGATCTATAATTCACCCCTCCACTTT
CASRLPGQGAPIYNSPLHF
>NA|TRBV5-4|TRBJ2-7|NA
TGTGCCAGCAGCTTAGGCGGGACCTACGAGCAGTACTTC
CASSLGGTYEQYF
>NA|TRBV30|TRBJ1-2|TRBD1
TGTGCCTGGAGTCTCCTAGGGGGCGTGAGGGGCTACACCTTC
CAWSLLGGVRGYTF
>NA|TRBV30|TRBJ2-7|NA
TGTGCCTGGAGGGGGGGACGGACGACTCGCTACGAGCAGTACTTC
CAWRGGRTTRYEQYF
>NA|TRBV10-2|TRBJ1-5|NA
TGCGCCAGCAGTGGAAGTGAAAATCAGCCCCAGCATTTT
CASSGSENQPQHF
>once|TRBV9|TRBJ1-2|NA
TGTGCCAGCAGCGCCGGGACGAATCGCCTACCAAATGGCTACACCTTC
CASSAGTNRLPNGYTF
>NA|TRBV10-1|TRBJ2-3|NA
TGCGCCAGCCAGAGTACGGAAGATACGCAGTATTTT
CASQSTEDTQYF
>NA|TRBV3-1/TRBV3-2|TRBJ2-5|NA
TGTGCAAGCCGGGAGAGGGAGACCCAGTACTTC
CASRERETQYF
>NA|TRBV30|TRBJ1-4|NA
TGTGCCTGGAGTGTTGGTGAAAAACTGTTTTTT
CAWSVGEKLFF
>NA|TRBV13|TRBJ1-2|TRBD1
TGTGCCAGCAGCTTGGGACAGGGGAACTATGGCTACACCTTC
CASSLGQGNYGYTF
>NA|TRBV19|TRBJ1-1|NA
TGTGCCAGTAGTATAGGCACGGGAGGGGTTGAAGCTTTCTTT
CASSIGTGGVEAFF
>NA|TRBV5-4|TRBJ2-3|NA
TGTGCCAGCAGCTTTCAGAGCACAGATACGCAGTATTTT
CASSFQSTDTQYF
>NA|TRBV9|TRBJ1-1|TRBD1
TGTGCCAGCAGCGGCAAGACAGGGGCGAACACTGAAGCTTTCTTT
CASSGKTGANTEAFF
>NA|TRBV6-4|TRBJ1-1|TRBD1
TGTGCCAGCAGTCGGACAGGGAACACTGAAGCTTTCTTT
CASSRTGNTEAFF
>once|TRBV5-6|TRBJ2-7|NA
TGTGCCAGCAGCTTTAGGTACGAGCAGTACTTC
CASSFRYEQYF
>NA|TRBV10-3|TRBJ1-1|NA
TGTGCCATCAGTGAGTTTTATACAGACAAGAACACTGAAGCTTTCTTT
CAISEFYTDKNTEAFF
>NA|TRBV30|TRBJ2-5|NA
TGTGCCTGGAGTGTTTGGAGCCAAGAGACCCAGTACTTC
CAWSVWSQETQYF
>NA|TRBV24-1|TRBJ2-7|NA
TGTGCCACCAGTGATCCCCTGAGGCAAGGGGACTACGAGCAGTACTTC
CATSDPLRQGDYEQYF
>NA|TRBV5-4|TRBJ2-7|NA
TGTGCCAGCAGCTTGTCTGGACAGAGCTACGAGCAGTACTTC
CASSLSGQSYEQYF
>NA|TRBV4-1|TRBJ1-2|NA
TGCGCCAGCAGCCAGCCGGGGTACTATGGCTACACCTTC
CASSQPGYYGYTF
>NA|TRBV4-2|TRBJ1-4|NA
TGTGCCAGCAGCCAAGAGGGCTTTAATGAAAAACTGTTTTTT
CASSQEGFNEKLFF
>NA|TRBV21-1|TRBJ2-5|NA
TGTGCCAGCAGCTTTCAAGGGCCCGAGACCCAGTACTTC
CASSFQGPETQYF
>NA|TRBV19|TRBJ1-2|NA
TGTGCCAGTAGTATAGAGGTGGCAGGGTCTAACTATGGCTACACCTTC
CASSIEVAGSNYGYTF